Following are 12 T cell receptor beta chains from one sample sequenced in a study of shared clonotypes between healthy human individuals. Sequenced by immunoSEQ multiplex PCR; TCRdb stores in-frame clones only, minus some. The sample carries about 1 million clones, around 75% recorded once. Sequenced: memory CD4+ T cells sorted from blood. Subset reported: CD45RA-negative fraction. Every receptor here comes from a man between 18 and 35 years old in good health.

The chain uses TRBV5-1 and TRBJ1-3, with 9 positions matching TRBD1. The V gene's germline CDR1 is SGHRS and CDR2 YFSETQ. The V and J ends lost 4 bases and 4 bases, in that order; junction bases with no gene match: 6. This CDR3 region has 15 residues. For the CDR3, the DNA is TGCGCCAGCAGCACAGGGGGCTTAGGAGGAAACACCATATATTTT. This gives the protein CASSTGGLGGNTIYF.

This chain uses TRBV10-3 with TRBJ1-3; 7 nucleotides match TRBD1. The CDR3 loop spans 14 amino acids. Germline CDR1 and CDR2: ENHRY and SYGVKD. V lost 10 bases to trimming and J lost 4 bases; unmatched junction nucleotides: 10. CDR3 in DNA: TGTGCCACCAGGGGGGGTATCGCGGGAAACACCATATATTTT. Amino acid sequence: CATRGGIAGNTIYF.

The CDR3 DNA is TGTGCCAGCAGCTTGTGGGGGGCTAAAGAGACCCAGTACTTC. Translated, it gives CASSLWGAKETQYF. This sequence joins TRBV5-6 and TRBJ2-5, with D possibly being TRBD1 or TRBD2 (6 bases each). CDR3 length equals 14 residues. Trimming left V 1 base short and J 3 bases short, with 10 bases between. Germline V gene data show CDR1 as SGHDT and CDR2 as YYEEEE. Full variable domain (missing parts from reference TRBV5-6 and TRBJ2-5): DAGVTQSPTHLIKTRGQQVTLRCSPKSGHDTVSWYQQALGQGPQFIFQYYEEEERQRGNFPDRFSGHQFPNYSSELNVNALLLGDSALYLCASSLWGAKETQYFGPGTRLLVL.

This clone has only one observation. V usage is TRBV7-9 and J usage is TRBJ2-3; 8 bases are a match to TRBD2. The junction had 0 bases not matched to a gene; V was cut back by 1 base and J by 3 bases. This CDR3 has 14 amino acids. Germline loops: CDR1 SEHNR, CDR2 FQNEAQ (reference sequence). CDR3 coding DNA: TGTGCCAGCAGCTTAGGACTAGCGACAGATACGCAGTATTTT. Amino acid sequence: CASSLGLATDTQYF.

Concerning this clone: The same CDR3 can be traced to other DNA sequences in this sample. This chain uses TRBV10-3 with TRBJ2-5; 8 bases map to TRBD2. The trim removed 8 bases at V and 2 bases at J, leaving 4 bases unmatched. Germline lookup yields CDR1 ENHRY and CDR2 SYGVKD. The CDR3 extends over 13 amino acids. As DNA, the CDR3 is TGTGCCATCGGAACGGGGGGGCAAGAGACCCAGTACTTC. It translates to CAIGTGGQETQYF.

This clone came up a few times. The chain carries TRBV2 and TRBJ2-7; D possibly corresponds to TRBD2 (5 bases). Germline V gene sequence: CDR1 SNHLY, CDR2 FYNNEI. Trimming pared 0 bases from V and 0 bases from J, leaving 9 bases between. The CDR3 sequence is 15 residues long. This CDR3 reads CASSEASGSSYEQYF. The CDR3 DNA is TGTGCCAGCAGTGAAGCGAGCGGAAGCTCCTACGAGCAGTACTTC. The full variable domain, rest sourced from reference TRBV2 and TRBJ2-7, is EPEVTQTPSHQVTQMGQEVILRCVPISNHLYFYWYRQILGQKVEFLVSFYNNEISEKSEIFDDQFSVERPDGSNFTLKIRSTKLEDSAMYFCASSEASGSSYEQYFGPGTRLTVT.

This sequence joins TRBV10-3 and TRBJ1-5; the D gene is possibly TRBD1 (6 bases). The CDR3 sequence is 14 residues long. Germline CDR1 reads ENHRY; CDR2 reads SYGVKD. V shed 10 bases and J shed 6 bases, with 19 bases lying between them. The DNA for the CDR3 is TGTGCCACGTGGAAAGGGGGGGAAATTCAGCCCCAGCATTTT. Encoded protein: CATWKGGEIQPQHF.

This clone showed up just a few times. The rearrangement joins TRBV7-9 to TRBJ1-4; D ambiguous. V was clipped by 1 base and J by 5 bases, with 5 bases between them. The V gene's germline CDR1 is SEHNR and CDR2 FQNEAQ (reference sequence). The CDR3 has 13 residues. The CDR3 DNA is TGTGCCAGCAGCTTAGGGGCCAATGAAAAACTGTTTTTT. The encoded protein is CASSLGANEKLFF.

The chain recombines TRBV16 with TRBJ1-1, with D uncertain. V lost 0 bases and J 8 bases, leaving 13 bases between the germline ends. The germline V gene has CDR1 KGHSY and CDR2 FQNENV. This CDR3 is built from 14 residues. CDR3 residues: CASSQSAGPGEAFF. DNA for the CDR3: TGTGCCAGCAGCCAATCGGCAGGCCCCGGGGAAGCTTTCTTT.

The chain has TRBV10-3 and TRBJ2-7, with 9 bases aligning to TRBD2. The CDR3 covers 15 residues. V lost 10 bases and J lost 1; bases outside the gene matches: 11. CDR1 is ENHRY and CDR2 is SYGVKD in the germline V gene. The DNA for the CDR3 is TGTGCCACCGCTAAGACTAGCGGCCCATCCTACGAGCAGTACTTC. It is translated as CATAKTSGPSYEQYF.

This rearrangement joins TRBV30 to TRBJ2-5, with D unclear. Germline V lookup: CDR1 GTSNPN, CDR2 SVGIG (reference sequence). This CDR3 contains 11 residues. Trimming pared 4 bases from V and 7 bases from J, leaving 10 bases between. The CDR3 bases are TGTGCCTGGATTGGCGTCACGACCCAGTACTTC. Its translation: CAWIGVTTQYF.

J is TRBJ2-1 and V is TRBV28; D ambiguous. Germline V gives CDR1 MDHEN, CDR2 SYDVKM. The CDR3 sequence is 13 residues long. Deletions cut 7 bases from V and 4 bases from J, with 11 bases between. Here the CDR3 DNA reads TGTGCCAGCACCACAGCGTGGTACAATGAGCAGTTCTTC. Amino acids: CASTTAWYNEQFF.